The 17 T cell receptor beta chains given below trace back to one sample, sequenced in a study of response to subunit inactivated influenza vaccine. TCRdb used MiXCR to reprocess the RT-PCR reads, holding one entry per CDR3 protein. The table has roughly 500,000 distinct CDR3 sequences, 20% to 25% seen once. The sample was also linked to a second study, of T cells expressing NK-cell markers. In that study: With UMIs, 5'RACE template switching was used to make TCR beta cDNA.

The source material was CD4+ T cells sorted from PBMCs, sampled 11 to 12 days after vaccination. These receptors were collected from a middle-aged man who received an inactivated influenza vaccine.

The chain is built from TRBV6-1 and TRBJ2-7; 7 nucleotides align to TRBD2. J gave up 0 bases and V 7 bases, and 6 bases lay outside the gene matches. Germline CDR1 reads MNHNS; CDR2 reads SASEGT. The CDR3 spans 14 residues. CDR3 residues: CASTGGWGSYEQYF. The DNA of the CDR3 is TGTGCCAGCACGGGAGGTTGGGGCTCCTACGAGCAGTACTTC.

This clonotype was seen only a few times. The CDR3 protein is CASSTGTGSGANVLTF. CDR3 coding DNA: TGTGCCAGCAGCACTGGGACGGGCTCTGGGGCCAACGTCCTGACTTTC. The V call is TRBV7-2, the J call TRBJ2-6; the D gene could be TRBD1 or TRBD2 (5 bases each). Germline assignment: CDR1 SGHTA and CDR2 FQGNSA. Trimming removed 5 bases from V and 0 bases from J, with 11 bases in between. The CDR3 consists of 16 residues. Full variable domain (rest looked up from reference TRBV7-2 and TRBJ2-6): GAGVSQSPSNKVTEKGKDVELRCDPISGHTALYWYRQSLGQGLEFLIYFQGNSAPDKSGLPSDRFSAERTGGSVSTLTIQRTQQEDSAVYLCASSTGTGSGANVLTFGAGSRLTVL.

V gene TRBV18 combines with J gene TRBJ2-6, with 8 bases aligning to TRBD1. The germline V gene encodes CDR1 KGHSH and CDR2 LQKENI. V trimming: 4 bases; J trimming: 2 bases; junction bases outside the gene matches: 4. The length of the CDR3 is 16 residues. CDR3 loop: CASSLSGGAGANVLTF. The CDR3 DNA reads TGTGCCAGCTCACTCTCAGGGGGCGCTGGGGCCAACGTCCTGACTTTC.

The genes are TRBV7-9 and TRBJ2-3; 11 bases line up with TRBD2. Germline lookup yields CDR1 SEHNR and CDR2 FQNEAQ (reference sequence). The CDR3 has 17 amino acids. Trimming removed 1 base from V and 2 bases from J; junction bases left unmatched: 5. CDR3 amino acids: CASSLDAGLADTDTQYF. As DNA, the CDR3 is TGTGCCAGCAGCTTAGATGCGGGACTAGCGGACACAGATACGCAGTATTTT.

In this sample, this clonotype turned up a few times. This CDR3 reads CASSQDRNSGHHTDTQYF. In DNA form, the CDR3 reads TGCGCCAGCAGCCAAGATCGAAATAGCGGGCACCACACAGATACGCAGTATTTT. This sequence joins TRBV4-3 and TRBJ2-3; 7 positions agree with TRBD2. From germline, CDR1 is LGHNA and CDR2 YSLEER. V shed 0 bases and J 2 bases; nucleotides not matched to a gene: 11. CDR3 length equals 18 residues.

This clonotype was seen only a few times. Written as DNA, the CDR3 is TGCAGCGTGGGACGAGAGGGACAGACCATTATGGGTGAGCAGTTCTTC. It yields the protein CSVGREGQTIMGEQFF. The V call is TRBV29-1, the J call TRBJ2-1, with TRBD1 matching 7 bases. CDR1 and CDR2 from the germline V gene are SQVTM and ANQGSEA. V was pared by 6 bases and J by 9 bases, with 20 bases of the junction left unmatched. The CDR3 spans 16 residues.

The chain employs TRBV29-1 and TRBJ1-1, with D possibly matching TRBD1 (5 bases). CDR1 and CDR2 (germline): SQVTM, ANQGSEA. The CDR3 totals 15 residues. Trimming left V 1 base short and J 5 bases short, with 17 bases between. The CDR3 protein is CSVEVPGGRGTEAFF. CDR3 DNA sequence: TGCAGCGTTGAAGTCCCGGGGGGACGGGGGACTGAAGCTTTCTTT.

The J gene is TRBJ2-5, the V gene TRBV10-3; TRBD1 agrees at 9 bases. The CDR3 covers 14 residues. J was trimmed by 5 bases and V by 6 bases; bases with no gene match: 7. Per the germline V gene, CDR1 is ENHRY and CDR2 is SYGVKD. CDR3 nucleotide sequence: TGTGCCATCAGCGGGACAGGGTCCGGCGAGACCCAGTACTTC. This sequence encodes CAISGTGSGETQYF.

Worth noting for this clonotype: Germline is not matched at one junction end, which may reflect a read error. This chain joins TRBV20-1 and TRBJ2-7, with 14 bases that match TRBD2. The CDR3 is 14 amino acids. CDR1 is DFQATT and CDR2 is SNEGSKA in the germline V gene (reference sequence). CDR3 nucleotide sequence: TGCAGTGCGAGAGGGACTAGCGGGAGTTCCGAGCAGTACTTC. Protein product: CSARGTSGSSEQYF.

This clonotype was counted a few times. An end of the junction does not agree with germline; a read error may underlie this. The rearrangement uses TRBV12-3 or TRBV12-4 and TRBJ2-3, with 7 positions matching TRBD2. The CDR3 contains 13 residues. The CDR3, as DNA: TGTGCCAGCAGTTTAGGGCGCGGGACTACGCTGTATTTT. Protein: CASSLGRGTTLYF.

CDR3 sequence (DNA): TGCGCCAGCAGCAGCTCCGGGGTACCGGGCACCGGGGAGCTGTTTTTT. It is translated as CASSSSGVPGTGELFF. V is TRBV4-3 and J is TRBJ2-2; possibly TRBD2 for D (5 bases). This CDR3 spans 16 amino acids. From germline, CDR1 is LGHNA and CDR2 YSLEER. Trimming left V 5 bases short and J 4 bases short, with 17 bases between.

This clonotype occurred a few times. This chain links TRBV11-2 with TRBJ1-5, with D perhaps TRBD1 (5 bases). This CDR3 is built from 16 residues. The germline V gene has CDR1 SGHAT and CDR2 FQNNGV. With 0 bases removed from V and 4 bases from J, the gap between germline ends came to 13 bases. The CDR3 bases are TGTGCCAGCAGCTTAGATACGTCGACAGTTAATCAGCCCCAGCATTTT. Its protein product is CASSLDTSTVNQPQHF.

The chain joins TRBV20-1 to TRBJ1-1; D not certain. The V end was cut by 3 bases, the J end by 3 bases, with 11 bases between. The germline gives CDR1 DFQATT, CDR2 SNEGSKA (reference sequence). This CDR3 is 13 amino acids long. The CDR3 bases are TGCAGTGCTAGTCCCCCCAGTTACACTGAAGCTTTCTTT. It codes for CSASPPSYTEAFF.

V gene TRBV2 combines with J gene TRBJ2-2; 8 bases fit TRBD1. Trimming at V came to 6 bases and at J to 5 bases, leaving 8 bases not matched to a gene. The germline gives CDR1 SNHLY, CDR2 FYNNEI. The CDR3 covers 15 residues. This CDR3 reads CASRVGRGLTGELFF. The CDR3 nucleotides are TGTGCCAGCAGGGTCGGCAGGGGGCTTACCGGGGAGCTGTTTTTT. The full variable domain, in which reference TRBV2 and TRBJ2-2 provide the parts outside the CDR3, is EPEVTQTPSHQVTQMGQEVILRCVPISNHLYFYWYRQILGQKVEFLVSFYNNEISEKSEIFDDQFSVERPDGSNFTLKIRSTKLEDSAMYFCASRVGRGLTGELFFGEGSRLTVL.

A few counts support this clonotype. V gene TRBV4-1 combines with J gene TRBJ1-1; the match to TRBD1 covers 7 bases. V gave up 0 bases and J gave up 5 bases; unmatched junction bases: 9. Germline loops: CDR1 MGHRA, CDR2 YSYEKL. The CDR3 covers 16 residues. CDR3 DNA sequence: TGCGCCAGCAGCCAAGAAAGAAGACAGGGCAGGACTGAAGCTTTCTTT. Translated, it gives CASSQERRQGRTEAFF.

This clonotype was counted ten times or more. The chain uses TRBV12-3 or TRBV12-4 and TRBJ2-7; D gene uncertain. The CDR3 length is 11 residues. Trimming shortened V by 4 bases and J by 3 bases, and 4 bases separated the two germline ends. CDR3 DNA sequence: TGTGCCAGCAGTTCGCACTACGAGCAGTACTTC. Encoded protein: CASSSHYEQYF.

The chain combines TRBV29-1 with TRBJ2-3; 8 bases are a match to TRBD1. The CDR3 is 14 residues long. V was clipped by 1 base and J by 5 bases; unmatched bases: 5. CDR1 is SQVTM, CDR2 ANQGSEA, per germline. CDR3 in amino acids: CSVEATGVGDTQYF. The CDR3 DNA follows: TGCAGCGTTGAAGCGACAGGGGTTGGAGATACGCAGTATTTT.